What follows is one TCR beta chain and its context. The antigen remains unidentified. These data originate in a study of graft-versus-host responses after intestinal transplantation. Looking at the study overall: Anti-thymocyte globulin served as induction for all recipients, who then took tacrolimus and steroids for about 3 years. Study-level results: Researchers found GvH clones in recipient marrow, and some showed up first in ileum or blood.

CDR1 SGHNT and CDR2 YYREEE come from the germline V gene (reference sequence). The CDR3 runs 17 residues. Trimming took off 3 bases at V and 0 bases at J, with 16 bases between the two ends. Only in-frame clones appear in the TCRdb table, and some are missing; sequencing was by immunoSEQ multiplex PCR. The sample lists around 92,000 clones; approximately 85% were seen once. The chain uses TRBV5-4 and TRBJ1-3; no definite D call. The source was PBMCs, collected 255 days after intestinal transplant. The sequence came from a human patient who received an intestinal transplant, so some T cells may come from the graft donor. The CDR3 region has the DNA TGTGCCAGCAGCTCGGGCCGTGCTTCTCCCTCTGGAAACACCATATATTTT. Protein sequence: CASSSGRASPSGNTIYF.